These 28 T cell receptor beta chains were all obtained from the same sample, sequenced in a study of T cells in Graves' hyperthyroidism and ophthalmopathy. Amplified regions were TCR beta CDR3 sequences from RNA transcripts. HTBI primers were employed in a first-round RT-PCR of the TCR CDR3. MiXCR, run by TCRdb on the multiplex PCR reads, gives a single entry per CDR3 protein. Here the sample spans more than 250,000 distinct CDR3 sequences, 13% to 15% being singletons. The sequencing input was blood. The receptors originated from a woman aged 45-60 years with Graves' hyperthyroidism that later progressed to Graves' ophthalmopathy.

This clonotype was seen once. This chain uses TRBV12-3 or TRBV12-4 with TRBJ2-7; no clear D gene. Trimming removed 6 bases from V and 6 bases from J, with 24 bases in between. The length of the CDR3 is 16 residues. The chain's CDR3 is CASSPTHRVQVPEQYF. In DNA form, the CDR3 reads TGTGCCAGCAGCCCAACCCACCGGGTCCAGGTCCCCGAGCAGTACTTC.

Only a few counts were recorded for this clonotype. The chain carries TRBV5-1 and TRBJ2-7; 9 bases line up with TRBD1. Germline CDR1 reads SGHRS; CDR2 reads YFSETQ. Losses at the gene ends were 4 bases for V and 2 bases for J; bases not matched to a gene: 7. This CDR3 comprises 15 residues. The chain's CDR3 is CASSVTGTGTYEQYF. In nucleotides, the CDR3 is TGCGCCAGCAGCGTAACCGGGACAGGGACCTACGAGCAGTACTTC.

Only a few counts were recorded for this clonotype. The rearrangement links TRBV20-1 to TRBJ2-1, with D tentatively TRBD1 or TRBD2 (6 bases each). The V end lost 5 bases, the J end lost 9 bases, and 23 bases lay between the germline ends. The germline V gene encodes CDR1 DFQATT and CDR2 SNEGSKA (reference sequence). This CDR3 contains 15 residues. CDR3 DNA sequence: TGCAGTGCTCCTCCTACTCCTAGGGGGGTTGGTGAGCAGTTCTTC. This gives the protein CSAPPTPRGVGEQFF.

This clonotype was seen at least ten times. This sequence joins TRBV2 and TRBJ2-3; tentative D call: TRBD1 (5 bases). Trimming cost V 4 bases and J 4 bases, with 12 bases left between them. The CDR3 is 14 amino acids. Per germline, CDR1 SNHLY and CDR2 FYNNEI. CDR3 amino acids: CASSAQGGADTQYF. CDR3 bases: TGTGCCAGCAGTGCCCAGGGCGGCGCAGATACGCAGTATTTT.

This clonotype has ten or more counts. The chain links TRBV10-3 to TRBJ2-2, with a tentative D call TRBD1 (7 bases). In germline, CDR1 is ENHRY, CDR2 SYGVKD. V was trimmed by 6 bases and J by 2 bases, leaving 13 bases between them. The CDR3 consists of 15 residues. CDR3 sequence (DNA): TGTGCCATCAGGGAGGGACAGCCAAACACCGGGGAGCTGTTTTTT. Translation: CAIREGQPNTGELFF.

The table lists this clonotype with a few counts. The rearrangement uses TRBV27 and TRBJ2-3; 8 nucleotides agree with TRBD2. V gave up 3 bases and J gave up 3 bases; unmatched junction bases: 8. The CDR3 has 16 residues. Germline loops: CDR1 MNHEY, CDR2 SMNVEV (reference sequence). This CDR3 reads CASSFLRASGTDTQYF. CDR3 nucleotide sequence: TGTGCCAGCAGTTTTCTCCGAGCTAGCGGGACAGATACGCAGTATTTT.

This clonotype was observed at least ten times. V gene TRBV15 combines with J gene TRBJ1-6, with D unresolved. Germline lookup yields CDR1 LNHNV and CDR2 YYDKDF (reference sequence). This CDR3 is 12 amino acids long. Trimming pared 2 bases from V and 9 bases from J, leaving 5 bases between. The CDR3 DNA follows: TGTGCCACCAGCAGACCCCCTTCACCCCTCCACTTT. As protein: CATSRPPSPLHF.

The chain is built from TRBV28 and TRBJ2-5; TRBD1 aligns across 8 bases. The germline CDR1 and CDR2 sequences are MDHEN and SYDVKM. CDR3 length: 14 residues. The V segment lost 6 bases and the J segment 4 bases; nucleotides outside the gene matches: 7. CDR3 nucleotides: TGTGCCAGCAGCCATAACCAGGGGGCAGAGACCCAGTACTTC. This sequence encodes CASSHNQGAETQYF.

The chain links TRBV9 to TRBJ2-6; D remains ambiguous. CDR3 length: 13 residues. V shed 5 bases and J shed 4 bases, with 7 bases lying between them. The germline V gene encodes CDR1 SGDLS and CDR2 YYNGEE. The DNA for the CDR3 is TGTGCCAGCAGTAATACGGGGGCCAACGTCCTGACTTTC. The encoded protein is CASSNTGANVLTF.

This clonotype was observed a few times. V is TRBV6-2 or TRBV6-3 and J is TRBJ1-5; D is unclear. Trimming took 4 bases from V and 4 from J, leaving 20 bases between them. The CDR3 has 17 residues. The germline gives CDR1 MNHEY, CDR2 SVGEGT. As DNA, the CDR3 is TGTGCCAGCAGTTGCCTAAACCGACGGGGAGTAAATCAGCCCCAGCATTTT. This encodes CASSCLNRRGVNQPQHF.

The table lists this clonotype with many counts. The gene calls are TRBV7-9 and TRBJ1-1, with D uncertain. The V gene's germline CDR1 is SEHNR and CDR2 FQNEAQ (reference sequence). The CDR3 extends over 13 amino acids. V shed 5 bases and J shed 6 bases, with 13 bases lying between them. The CDR3 DNA reads TGTGCCAGCAGCCACGGCCGGCAGCCTGAAGCTTTCTTT. This encodes CASSHGRQPEAFF.

The genes are TRBV20-1 and TRBJ2-5; D ambiguous. The germline CDR1 and CDR2 sequences are DFQATT and SNEGSKA (reference sequence). V dropped 6 bases and J dropped 4 bases, with 15 bases sitting between them. The CDR3 covers 13 residues. In DNA, the CDR3 is TGCAGTGCAAAGGCCCCCAGGAGAGAGACCCAGTACTTC. This encodes CSAKAPRRETQYF.

The table lists this clonotype with a few counts. A much larger clonotype is one base distant, so this may be a read error. The chain couples TRBV7-9 to TRBJ1-1, with D perhaps TRBD1 (5 bases). Germline V gene data show CDR1 as SEHNR and CDR2 as FQNEAQ (reference sequence). This CDR3 spans 13 amino acids. CDR3 sequence (DNA): TGTGCCAGCAGCGAGGCAGGGAGGACTGAAGCTCTCTTT. The encoded protein is CASSEAGRTEALF.

This clonotype was seen ten or more times. The chain uses TRBV15 and TRBJ2-3; TRBD2 matches at 8 bases. V was clipped by 5 bases and J by 4 bases; unmatched bases: 8. The CDR3 is 15 residues long. The V gene's germline CDR1 is LNHNV and CDR2 YYDKDF (reference sequence). The DNA of the CDR3 is TGTGCCACCAGCGCACAAAGACTAGCGTCAGATACGCAGTATTTT. It is translated as CATSAQRLASDTQYF.

This clonotype was picked up many times. The chain is built from TRBV2 and TRBJ2-2, with 7 bases fitting TRBD1. This CDR3 region has 12 residues. Germline CDR1 SNHLY, CDR2 FYNNEI. V lost 8 bases and J lost 6; bases outside the gene matches: 3. The CDR3 reads CASFQGAGELFF. For the CDR3, the DNA is TGTGCCAGCTTTCAGGGGGCCGGGGAGCTGTTTTTT.

This clonotype has more than one count but fewer than ten. This chain joins TRBV10-3 and TRBJ2-2; D is unclear. The germline V and J ends were trimmed by 9 bases and 6 bases, with 8 bases remaining between them. Germline V CDR1 and CDR2: ENHRY, SYGVKD. The CDR3 has 11 amino acids. In DNA, the CDR3 is TGTGCCATTCAAAGTTCCGGGGAGCTGTTTTTT. It encodes CAIQSSGELFF.

This clonotype was observed at least ten times. The chain is built from TRBV28 and TRBJ2-3; D unresolved. Between the trimmed V and J ends, which lost 3 bases and 2 bases, there was a span of 9 bases. The germline CDR1 and CDR2 sequences are MDHEN and SYDVKM. This CDR3 has 14 residues. The CDR3 DNA reads TGTGCCAGCAGTTTTGGGCAGCCCACAGATACGCAGTATTTT. Protein sequence: CASSFGQPTDTQYF.

This clonotype was seen ten or more times. The chain is built from TRBV11-2 and TRBJ1-1; unclear D gene. With 0 bases removed from V and 11 bases from J, the gap between germline ends came to 22 bases. Per the germline V gene, CDR1 is SGHAT and CDR2 is FQNNGV. CDR3 size: 16 residues. This CDR3 is CASSLEAAGLLHWAFF. The DNA of the CDR3 is TGTGCCAGCAGCTTAGAGGCGGCAGGTCTCCTTCATTGGGCTTTCTTT.

This clonotype was seen at least ten times. The chain combines TRBV11-2 with TRBJ2-7, with 8 positions matching TRBD2. The CDR3 runs to 13 residues. Losses at the gene ends were 8 bases for V and 4 bases for J; bases not matched to a gene: 7. Germline CDR1 and CDR2: SGHAT and FQNNGV. CDR3 sequence: CASRAGDSYEQYF. The CDR3 DNA sequence: TGTGCCAGCCGAGCGGGAGATTCATACGAGCAGTACTTC.

In this sample, this clonotype turned up many times. V gene TRBV20-1 combines with J gene TRBJ2-7, with D possibly TRBD1 on 7 matching bases. The CDR3 is 15 amino acids. CDR1 DFQATT and CDR2 SNEGSKA come from the germline V gene (reference sequence). Trimming left V 0 bases short and J 4 bases short, with 16 bases between. The CDR3 nucleotides read TGCAGTGCTAGAGATGCGGGACAGCCTGTTTACGAGCAGTACTTC. It yields the protein CSARDAGQPVYEQYF.

This clonotype was detected only a few times. The rearrangement links TRBV25-1 to TRBJ2-7; D is uncertain. The germline V gene has CDR1 MGHDK and CDR2 SYGVNS. The CDR3 length is 15 residues. Trimming took 1 base from V and 3 from J, leaving 13 bases between them. The CDR3 here is CASSEFSLTFYEQYF. CDR3 sequence (DNA): TGTGCCAGCAGTGAATTTTCTTTAACATTCTACGAGCAGTACTTC.

This clonotype was found many times. The chain couples TRBV6-1 to TRBJ2-7, with TRBD1 identical over 8 bases. The germline V gene has CDR1 MNHNS and CDR2 SASEGT. V shed 6 bases and J 2 bases; nucleotides not matched to a gene: 12. The CDR3 extends over 16 amino acids. This CDR3 is CASSPDRGFATYEQYF. CDR3 nucleotides: TGTGCCAGCAGCCCAGACAGGGGATTCGCTACCTACGAGCAGTACTTC.

This clonotype was detected ten times or more. This chain uses TRBV9 with TRBJ2-1, with TRBD2 matching 9 bases. The CDR3 contains 16 residues. CDR1 and CDR2 (germline): SGDLS, YYNGEE. With 4 bases clipped from V and 7 bases from J, the junction kept 12 bases outside the gene matches. CDR3 protein: CASSPTLGTSWNEQFF. In DNA, the CDR3 is TGTGCCAGCAGCCCAACATTGGGGACTAGCTGGAATGAGCAGTTCTTC.

The chain joins TRBV6-1 to TRBJ2-6; possible D gene TRBD2, 5 bases. CDR3 length equals 16 residues. Per germline, CDR1 MNHNS and CDR2 SASEGT. V dropped 7 bases and J dropped 0 bases, with 13 bases sitting between them. CDR3 sequence (DNA): TGTGCCAGCAAGGTCCGTGGGAGCTCTGGGGCCAACGTCCTGACTTTC. The encoded protein is CASKVRGSSGANVLTF.

J is TRBJ2-3 and V is TRBV19, with D uncertain. The CDR3 is 15 residues long. Germline CDR1 and CDR2: LNHDA and SQIVND (reference sequence). V lost 5 bases and J 1 base, leaving 13 bases between the germline ends. The CDR3 sequence is CASSVPGVGTDTQYF. In nucleotides, the CDR3 is TGTGCCAGTAGTGTCCCTGGGGTGGGCACAGATACGCAGTATTTT. The entire variable domain, with the rest obtained from reference TRBV19 and TRBJ2-3, is as follows: DGGITQSPKYLFRKEGQNVTLSCEQNLNHDAMYWYRQDPGQGLRLIYYSQIVNDFQKGDIAEGYSVSREKKESFPLTVTSAQKNPTAFYLCASSVPGVGTDTQYFGPGTRLTVL.

This clonotype was detected only a few times. The chain uses TRBV6-1 and TRBJ2-4; D is perhaps TRBD2 (5 bases). With 6 bases removed from V and 0 bases from J, the gap between germline ends came to 6 bases. The CDR3 is 13 residues long. Per the germline V gene, CDR1 is MNHNS and CDR2 is SASEGT. As DNA, the CDR3 is TGTGCCAGCAGCGAGGGAGCCAAAAACATTCAGTACTTC. Translated: CASSEGAKNIQYF.

The chain recombines TRBV6-4 with TRBJ2-1; 9 bases fit TRBD2. Per the germline V gene, CDR1 is MRHNA and CDR2 is SNTAGT. CDR3 length: 15 residues. V dropped 2 bases and J dropped 8; count of bases not matched to a gene: 7. CDR3 DNA: TGTGCCAGCAGTGACGGGGTAGCGGGAGTGGATGAGCAGTTCTTC. Translated, it gives CASSDGVAGVDEQFF.

This clonotype was seen ten or more times. The J gene is TRBJ2-5, the V gene TRBV3-1; D unclear. Germline loops: CDR1 LGHDT, CDR2 YNNKEL (reference sequence). Trimming removed 3 bases at V and 5 bases at J, with 16 bases between. The CDR3 contains 15 residues. The CDR3 protein is CASSQDTASWETQYF. In DNA form, the CDR3 reads TGTGCCAGCAGCCAGGATACGGCGAGCTGGGAGACCCAGTACTTC.